What follows are 5 T cell receptor beta chains derived from one specimen sequenced in a study of identical twins. Using its own MiXCR run on the 5' RACE reads, TCRdb lists one record per CDR3 protein. The sample records some 240,000 distinct CDR3 sequences, 6.5% to 9.5% being singletons. In addition, the sample was reused for a study of yellow fever vaccine responses in identical twins.

The sequencing input was CD8+ T cells sorted from blood. The origin of the receptors is a woman in her late teens or twenties in good health.

This clonotype was detected a few times. The gene calls are TRBV12-3 or TRBV12-4 and TRBJ1-4; TRBD1 matches at 7 bases. This CDR3 contains 16 residues. Germline trimming cut 4 bases from V and 5 bases from J; bases unmatched to any gene: 10. The CDR3 bases are TGTGCCAGCAGTTCATCAACGACAGGGCCGAATGAAAAACTGTTTTTT. Its translation: CASSSSTTGPNEKLFF.

Many counts were recorded for this clonotype. The chain employs TRBV4-3 and TRBJ2-3; the D gene is possibly TRBD2 (6 bases). V lost 3 bases and J 4 bases, leaving 14 bases between the germline ends. Germline V gene lookup returns CDR1 LGHNA and CDR2 YSLEER. The CDR3 covers 15 residues. CDR3 protein: CASSHVAEDSDTQYF. The CDR3 DNA is TGCGCCAGCAGCCACGTAGCGGAGGATTCAGATACGCAGTATTTT.

V gene TRBV29-1 combines with J gene TRBJ2-5, with a tentative D call TRBD2 (6 bases). Germline-derived CDR1 and CDR2 are SQVTM and ANQGSEA. V gave up 4 bases and J gave up 1 base, with 10 bases separating them. The CDR3 is 13 amino acids. For the CDR3, the DNA is TGCAGCGTTGCGGAGGGGCCCCAAGAGACCCAGTACTTC. It translates to CSVAEGPQETQYF.

There are a few counts of this clonotype. CDR3 sequence reads: CATSDPDYPGYNEQFF. In nucleotides, the CDR3 is TGTGCCACCAGTGACCCGGATTATCCGGGCTACAATGAGCAGTTCTTC. The J gene is TRBJ2-1, the V gene TRBV24-1; no clear D. V was pared by 4 bases and J by 3 bases, with 15 bases between. The germline CDR1 and CDR2 sequences are KGHDR and SFDVKD. The CDR3 spans 16 residues.

This clonotype has more than one count but fewer than ten. The V call is TRBV7-2, the J call TRBJ2-3, with a possible D match to TRBD2 (5 bases). Germline CDR1 and CDR2: SGHTA and FQGNSA. The length of the CDR3 is 15 residues. The V end lost 2 bases, the J end lost 1 base, and 10 bases lay between the germline ends. The CDR3 DNA follows: TGTGCCAGCAGCTTATGGGTCGGGGGCACAGATACGCAGTATTTT. Its protein is CASSLWVGGTDTQYF.